The source of this T cell receptor beta chain is a study of blood T cell repertoires in COVID-19. How the authors handled the data: Estimates of nucleated cell counts were drawn from the amplification of reference gene primers. Sequenced by immunoSEQ multiplex PCR; TCRdb stores in-frame clones only, minus some. That table supplies the V and J calls and clone size; D and trimming were determined from the DNA. The repertoire consists of 95,000 to 150,000 clones, with around 63% occurring once and the leading ten covering 2% to 2.5%. The origin of this receptor is a woman between 65 and 79 years old with acute or convalescent COVID-19. Material: peripheral blood.

The CDR3 loop reads CSVARNLENEQFF. In DNA, the CDR3 is TGCAGCGTTGCTAGAAACCTTGAGAATGAGCAGTTCTTC. J is TRBJ2-1 and V is TRBV29-1; D unresolved. The CDR3 runs to 13 residues. The germline V gene has CDR1 SQVTM and CDR2 ANQGSEA. The ends were cut back, 4 bases at V and 7 bases at J, with 14 bases in the middle.